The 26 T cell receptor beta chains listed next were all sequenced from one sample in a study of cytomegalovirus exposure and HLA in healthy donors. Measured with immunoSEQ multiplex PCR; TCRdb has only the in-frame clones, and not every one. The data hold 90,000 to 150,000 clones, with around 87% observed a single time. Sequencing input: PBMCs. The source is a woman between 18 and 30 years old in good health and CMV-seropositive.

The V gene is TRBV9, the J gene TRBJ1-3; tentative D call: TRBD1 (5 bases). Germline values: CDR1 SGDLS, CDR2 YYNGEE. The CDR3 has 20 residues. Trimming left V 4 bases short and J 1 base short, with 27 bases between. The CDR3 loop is CASSLGTPNPLSSSGNTIYF. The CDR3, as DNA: TGTGCCAGCAGCCTCGGGACTCCGAATCCACTTTCCTCATCTGGAAACACCATATATTTT.

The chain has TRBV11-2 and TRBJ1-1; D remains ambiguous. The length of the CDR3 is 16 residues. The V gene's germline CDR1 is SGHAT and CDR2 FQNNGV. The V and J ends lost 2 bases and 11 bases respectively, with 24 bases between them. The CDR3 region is CASSLYAVNGLTRAFF. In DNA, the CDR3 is TGTGCCAGCAGCTTATATGCGGTTAATGGTTTGACCCGGGCTTTCTTT.

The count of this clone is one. CDR3 in amino acids: CASSAQATGEAFF. For the CDR3, the DNA is TGTGCCAGCAGCGCCCAAGCCACCGGGGAAGCTTTCTTT. This chain joins TRBV7-3 and TRBJ1-1; no clear D. V lost 5 bases to trimming and J lost 8 bases, with 15 bases between them. CDR3 length equals 13 residues. Germline V lookup: CDR1 SGHTA, CDR2 FQGTGA. Full variable domain (outside the CDR3, taken from reference TRBV7-3 and TRBJ1-1): GAGVSQTPSNKVTEKGKYVELRCDPISGHTALYWYRQSLGQGPEFLIYFQGTGAADDSGLPNDRFFAVRPEGSVSTLKIQRTERGDSAVYLCASSAQATGEAFFGQGTRLTVV.

CDR3 amino acids: CASSFSSGNNEQFF. The CDR3, as DNA: TGTGCCAGCAGCTTCTCTAGCGGGAACAATGAGCAGTTCTTC. V usage is TRBV7-3 and J usage is TRBJ2-1; 9 bases match TRBD2. Germline assignment: CDR1 SGHTA and CDR2 FQGTGA. V dropped 3 bases and J dropped 5; count of bases not matched to a gene: 2. This CDR3 contains 14 residues.

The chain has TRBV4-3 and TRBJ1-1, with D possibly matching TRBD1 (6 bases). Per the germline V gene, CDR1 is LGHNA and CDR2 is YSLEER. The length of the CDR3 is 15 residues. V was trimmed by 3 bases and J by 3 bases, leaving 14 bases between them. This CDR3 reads CASSQGIPGDTEAFF. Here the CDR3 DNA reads TGCGCCAGCAGCCAGGGTATCCCAGGGGACACTGAAGCTTTCTTT.

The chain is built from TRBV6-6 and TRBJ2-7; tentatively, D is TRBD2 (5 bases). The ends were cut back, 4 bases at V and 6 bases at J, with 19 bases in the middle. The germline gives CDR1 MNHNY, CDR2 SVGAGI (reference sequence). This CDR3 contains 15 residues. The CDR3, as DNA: TGTGCCAGCAGTTCGCGGGCTCGGGCCCCCCTCGAGCAGTACTTC. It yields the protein CASSSRARAPLEQYF.

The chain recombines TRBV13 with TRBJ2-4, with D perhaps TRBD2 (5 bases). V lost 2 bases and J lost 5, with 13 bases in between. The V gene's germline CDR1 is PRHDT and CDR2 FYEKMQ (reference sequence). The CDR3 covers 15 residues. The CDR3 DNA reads TGTGCCAGCAGCTTAATAAGGGCGAGGGAAAACATTCAGTACTTC. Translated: CASSLIRARENIQYF.

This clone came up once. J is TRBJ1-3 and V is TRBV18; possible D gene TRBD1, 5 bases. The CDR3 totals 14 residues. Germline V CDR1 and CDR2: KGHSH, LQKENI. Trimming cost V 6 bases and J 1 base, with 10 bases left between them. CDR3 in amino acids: CASSLQGSGNTIYF. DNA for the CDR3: TGTGCCAGCTCTCTGCAGGGATCTGGAAACACCATATATTTT.

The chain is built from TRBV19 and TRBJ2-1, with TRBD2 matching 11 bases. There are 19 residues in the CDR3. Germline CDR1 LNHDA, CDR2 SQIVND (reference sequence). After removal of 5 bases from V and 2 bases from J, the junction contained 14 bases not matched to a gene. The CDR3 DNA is TGTGCCAGTAGTCCGCGGGGCGGACTAGCGGGTCCACCCTACAATGAGCAGTTCTTC. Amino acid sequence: CASSPRGGLAGPPYNEQFF.

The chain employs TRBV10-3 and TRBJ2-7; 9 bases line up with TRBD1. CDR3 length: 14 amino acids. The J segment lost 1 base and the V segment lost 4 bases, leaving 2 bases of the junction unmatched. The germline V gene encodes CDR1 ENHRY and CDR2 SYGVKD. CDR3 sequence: CAISGTGASYEQYF. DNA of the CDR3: TGTGCCATCAGTGGGACAGGGGCGTCCTACGAGCAGTACTTC.

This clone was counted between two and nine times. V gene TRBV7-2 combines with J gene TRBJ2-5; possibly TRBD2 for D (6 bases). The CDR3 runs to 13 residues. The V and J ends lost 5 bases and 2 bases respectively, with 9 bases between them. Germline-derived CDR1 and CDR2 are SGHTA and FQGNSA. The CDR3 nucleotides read TGTGCCAGCAGCCGGGACTCTCAAGAGACCCAGTACTTC. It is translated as CASSRDSQETQYF.

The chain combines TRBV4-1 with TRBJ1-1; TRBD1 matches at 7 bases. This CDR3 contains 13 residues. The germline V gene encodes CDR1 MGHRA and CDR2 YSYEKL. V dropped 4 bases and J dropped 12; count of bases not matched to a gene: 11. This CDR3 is CASSLFNRGDSFF. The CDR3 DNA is TGCGCCAGCAGCCTCTTTAACAGGGGTGATTCTTTCTTT.

DNA for the CDR3: TGCGCCAGCAGCTCGGAGGAGGTAAGAGCCTACGAGCAGTACTTC. Amino acid sequence: CASSSEEVRAYEQYF. The chain recombines TRBV5-1 with TRBJ2-7, with D possibly TRBD2 on 5 matching bases. With 3 bases removed from V and 2 bases from J, the gap between germline ends came to 15 bases. The length of the CDR3 is 15 residues. Germline-derived CDR1 and CDR2 are SGHRS and YFSETQ. Full variable domain (rest looked up from reference TRBV5-1 and TRBJ2-7): KAGVTQTPRYLIKTRGQQVTLSCSPISGHRSVSWYQQTPGQGLQFLFEYFSETQRNKGNFPGRFSGRQFSNSRSEMNVSTLELGDSALYLCASSSEEVRAYEQYFGPGTRLTVT.

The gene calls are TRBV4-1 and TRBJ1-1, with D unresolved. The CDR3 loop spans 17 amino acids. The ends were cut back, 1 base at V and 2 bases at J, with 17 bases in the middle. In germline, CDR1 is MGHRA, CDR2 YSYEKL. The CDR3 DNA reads TGCGCCAGCAGCCAAGTACAGTATTCAGGCGCAAACACTGAAGCTTTCTTT. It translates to CASSQVQYSGANTEAFF.

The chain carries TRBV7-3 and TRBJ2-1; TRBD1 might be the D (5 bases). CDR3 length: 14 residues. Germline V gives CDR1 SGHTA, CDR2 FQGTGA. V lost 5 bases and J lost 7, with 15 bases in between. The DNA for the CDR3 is TGTGCCAGCAGCCCCCGAGGACAAGGGAATGAGCAGTTCTTC. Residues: CASSPRGQGNEQFF.

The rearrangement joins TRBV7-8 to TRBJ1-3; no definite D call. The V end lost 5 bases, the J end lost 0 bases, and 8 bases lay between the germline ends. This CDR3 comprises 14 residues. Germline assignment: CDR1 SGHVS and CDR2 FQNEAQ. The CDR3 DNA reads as TGTGCCAGCAGCCTCGCCGGCTCTGGAAACACCATATATTTT. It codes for CASSLAGSGNTIYF.

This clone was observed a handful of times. CDR3 sequence (DNA): TGTGCCAGCTCACCAAGGGACAGGGTCTACGAGCAGTACTTC. Translation: CASSPRDRVYEQYF. The gene calls are TRBV18 and TRBJ2-7; 9 bases map to TRBD1. The V gene's germline CDR1 is KGHSH and CDR2 LQKENI. This CDR3 has 14 residues. The V segment lost 2 bases and the J segment 3 bases; nucleotides outside the gene matches: 2. Supplemented by reference TRBV18 and TRBJ2-7, the full variable domain reads NAGVMQNPRHLVRRRGQEARLRCSPMKGHSHVYWYRQLPEEGLKFMVYLQKENIIDESGMPKERFSAEFPKEGPSILRIQQVVRGDSAAYFCASSPRDRVYEQYFGPGTRLTVT.

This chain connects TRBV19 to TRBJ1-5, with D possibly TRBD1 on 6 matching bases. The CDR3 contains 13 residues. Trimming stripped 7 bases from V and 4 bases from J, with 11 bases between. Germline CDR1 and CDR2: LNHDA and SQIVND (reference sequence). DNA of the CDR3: TGTGCCAGTACCGACAGGTCAAATCAGCCCCAGCATTTT. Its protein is CASTDRSNQPQHF.

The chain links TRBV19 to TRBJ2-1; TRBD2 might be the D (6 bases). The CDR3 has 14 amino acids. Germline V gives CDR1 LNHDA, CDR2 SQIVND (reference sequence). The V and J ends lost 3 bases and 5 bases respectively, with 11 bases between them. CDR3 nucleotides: TGTGCCAGTAGTATCCGGGGGATCCACAATGAGCAGTTCTTC. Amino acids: CASSIRGIHNEQFF.

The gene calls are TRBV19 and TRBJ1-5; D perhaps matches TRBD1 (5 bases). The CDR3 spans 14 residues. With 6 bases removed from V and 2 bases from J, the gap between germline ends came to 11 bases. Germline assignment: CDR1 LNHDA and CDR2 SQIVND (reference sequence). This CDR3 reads CASRGREGNQPQHF. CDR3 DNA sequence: TGTGCCAGTAGGGGCAGGGAGGGCAATCAGCCCCAGCATTTT.

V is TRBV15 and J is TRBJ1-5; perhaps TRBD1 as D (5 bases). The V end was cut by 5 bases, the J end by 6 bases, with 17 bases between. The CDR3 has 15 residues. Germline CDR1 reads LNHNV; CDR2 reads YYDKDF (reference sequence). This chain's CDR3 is CATSGHIQGGQPQHF. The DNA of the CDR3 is TGTGCCACCAGCGGACATATCCAGGGCGGTCAGCCCCAGCATTTT.

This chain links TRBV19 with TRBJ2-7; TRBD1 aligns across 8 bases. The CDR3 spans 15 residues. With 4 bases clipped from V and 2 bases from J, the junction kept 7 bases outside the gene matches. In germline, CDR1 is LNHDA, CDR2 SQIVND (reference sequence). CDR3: CASSTAGTGAYEQYF. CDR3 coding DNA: TGTGCCAGTAGTACAGCCGGGACAGGAGCCTACGAGCAGTACTTC. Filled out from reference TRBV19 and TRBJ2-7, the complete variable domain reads DGGITQSPKYLFRKEGQNVTLSCEQNLNHDAMYWYRQDPGQGLRLIYYSQIVNDFQKGDIAEGYSVSREKKESFPLTVTSAQKNPTAFYLCASSTAGTGAYEQYFGPGTRLTVT.

CDR3 coding DNA: TGTGCCAGCAGTGGCCAACAGGGGCATGGCTACACCTTC. Its protein product is CASSGQQGHGYTF. The chain uses TRBV2 and TRBJ1-2; 7 bases match TRBD1. CDR1 SNHLY and CDR2 FYNNEI come from the germline V gene. This CDR3 is 13 amino acids long. V was clipped by 4 bases and J by 6 bases; unmatched bases: 5.

CDR3 residues: CASSFQVNTEAFF. The CDR3, as DNA: TGTGCCAGCAGCTTCCAGGTGAACACTGAAGCTTTCTTT. The chain links TRBV13 to TRBJ1-1; D is unclear. V was trimmed by 3 bases and J by 0 bases, leaving 5 bases between them. The germline CDR1 and CDR2 sequences are PRHDT and FYEKMQ (reference sequence). CDR3 length: 13 residues.

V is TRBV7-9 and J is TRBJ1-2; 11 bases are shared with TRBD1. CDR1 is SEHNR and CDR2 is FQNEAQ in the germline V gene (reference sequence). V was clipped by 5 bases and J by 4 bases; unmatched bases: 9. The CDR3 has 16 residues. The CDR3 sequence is CASSEDRGLGIYGYTF. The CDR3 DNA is TGTGCCAGCAGCGAGGACAGGGGGCTAGGTATCTATGGCTACACCTTC.

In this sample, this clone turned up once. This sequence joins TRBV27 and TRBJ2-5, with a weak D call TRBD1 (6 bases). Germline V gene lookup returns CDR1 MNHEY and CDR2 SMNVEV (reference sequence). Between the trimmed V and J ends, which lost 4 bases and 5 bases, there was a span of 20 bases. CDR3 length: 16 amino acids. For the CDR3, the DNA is TGTGCCAGCAGTTCCCAGGGGCCCGGAGGTGGGGAGACCCAGTACTTC. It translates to CASSSQGPGGGETQYF.